Reported below is one T cell receptor (beta chain). There is no known antigen for this receptor. Base qualities are not provided; no much larger clone lies one nucleotide away. The data were taken from a study of T cells in narcolepsy listed by TCRdb under 2018. With regard to the full study: The study enrolled patients with narcolepsy type 1 or type 2 (NT1, NT2) together with healthy control donors. The study used TCR Vbeta sequencing to track clonotypes in blood and CSF while looking for autoreactive T cells in narcolepsy patients that target self-antigens of hypocretin neurons (hypocretin, TRIB2).

For TCR Vbeta sequencing, memory CD4+ T cells were sorted ex vivo from the peripheral blood of both healthy controls and narcolepsy patients. The CDR3 runs 18 residues from the cysteine to the phenylalanine. The DNA shown is the 54-base CDR3, in frame from base 1. CDR1 and CDR2 are read off the germline V gene (reference sequence) as SEHNR and FQNEAQ. The V and J ends are trimmed by 2 bases and 5 bases, leaving 19 bases between them. Broad study findings and their caveats: According to the report, autoreactive clonotypes were detected serially in the blood of the same patients and of different patients, but not in healthy controls. Numbers of sequenced blood memory CD4+ clonotypes were comparable, averaging roughly 40,000 in patients and roughly 30,000 in controls. HCRT-specific and TRIB2-specific autoreactive clonotypes were highlighted in plots that compared CD4+ T cell clonotypes in CSF versus blood from the same patient. No sequences matching autoreactive T cell clones were present in some of the blood memory CD4+ repertoires from patients and controls.

Libraries were made using the immunoSEQ multiplex PCR assay. The table was pulled from immuneACCESS by TCRdb, which kept in-frame rearrangements only. Such tables lose some clones; where checked, under half of the loss comes from unresolved V genes, and the rest has no known cause. The sample records around 32,000 clones, more than 75% of which are singletons. 0.8% to 1.1% of the sample rests with the top ten. Sequencing used CD45RA- memory CD4+ T cells from PBMCs. Interpreted using the paper, the cell subset or site label stands for: memory T cells sorted ex vivo from peripheral blood. This receptor was taken from a human donor with narcolepsy. The rearranged segments are TRBV7-9 and TRBJ1-6; TRBD1 is perhaps the D gene, given 6 matching bases. The nucleotides are TGTGCCAGCAGCTTATACACAGGGTTGGGGATCAATAATTCACCCCTCCACTTT. The encoded protein is CASSLYTGLGINNSPLHF.